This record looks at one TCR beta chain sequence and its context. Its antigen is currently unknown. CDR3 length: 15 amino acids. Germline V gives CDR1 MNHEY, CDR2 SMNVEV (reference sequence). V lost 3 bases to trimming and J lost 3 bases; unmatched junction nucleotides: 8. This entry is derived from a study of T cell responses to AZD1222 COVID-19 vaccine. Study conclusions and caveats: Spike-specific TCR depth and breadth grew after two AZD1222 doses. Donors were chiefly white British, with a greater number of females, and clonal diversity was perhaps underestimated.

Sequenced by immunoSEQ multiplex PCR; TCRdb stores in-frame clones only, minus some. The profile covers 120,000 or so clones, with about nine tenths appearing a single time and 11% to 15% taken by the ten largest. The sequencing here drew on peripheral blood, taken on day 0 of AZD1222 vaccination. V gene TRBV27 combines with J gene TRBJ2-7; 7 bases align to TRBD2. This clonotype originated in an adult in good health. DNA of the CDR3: TGTGCCAGCAGTTTTTCCAAAGTAGCGGGCTACGAGCAGTACTTC. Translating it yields CASSFSKVAGYEQYF.